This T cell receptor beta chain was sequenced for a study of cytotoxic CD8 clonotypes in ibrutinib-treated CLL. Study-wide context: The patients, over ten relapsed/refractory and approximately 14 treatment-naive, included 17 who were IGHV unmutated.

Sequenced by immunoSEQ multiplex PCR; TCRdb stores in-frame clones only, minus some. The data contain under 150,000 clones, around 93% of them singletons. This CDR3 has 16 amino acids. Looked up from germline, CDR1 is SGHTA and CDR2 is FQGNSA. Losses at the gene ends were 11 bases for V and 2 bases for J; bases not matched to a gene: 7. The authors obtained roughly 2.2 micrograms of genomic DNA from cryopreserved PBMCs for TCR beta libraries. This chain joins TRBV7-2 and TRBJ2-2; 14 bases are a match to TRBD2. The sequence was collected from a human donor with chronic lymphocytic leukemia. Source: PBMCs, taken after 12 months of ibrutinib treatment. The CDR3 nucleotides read TGTGCCTGGGGGGGACTAGCGGGAGCAAACACCGGGGAGCTGTTTTTT. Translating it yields CAWGGLAGANTGELFF.